The sequence of this TCR beta chain was determined in a study of blood T cell repertoires in COVID-19. About the study: The cDNA or gDNA used as material had been derived from T cells, B-cell-depleted T cells, or PBMCs.

Sequenced by immunoSEQ multiplex PCR; TCRdb stores in-frame clones only, minus some. The table records about 54,000 clones, 85% to 90% of them present only once. The CDR3 covers 15 residues. Germline loops: CDR1 SGHRS, CDR2 YFSETQ. The ends lost 3 bases at V and 5 bases at J; junction bases unmatched: 8. The receptor was derived from a human donor in a cohort sampled during active COVID-19. Sequencing input: peripheral blood. The V gene is TRBV5-1, the J gene TRBJ1-2, with TRBD1 matching 9 bases. Written as DNA, the CDR3 is TGCGCCAGCAGCTCTACCGGGACAGGGTGGTATGGCTACACCTTC. Translating gives CASSSTGTGWYGYTF.